Listed below are T cell receptor beta chains from one sample, sequenced in a study of blood T cells in healthy people across ages. From the 5' RACE reads, TCRdb called clonotypes with MiXCR, one entry per CDR3 protein. This sample has fewer than 700,000 distinct CDR3 sequences; under 55% occur once, and the top ten carry around 24%. The sequencing input was blood. The receptors here all came from a man at least 80 years old in good health. Each CDR3 is given with its conserved first and last residue. Fields, in order: CDR3 protein, CDR3 DNA, J gene, D gene, clone size, V gene. D genes are given only for firm matches. Clone size is not always given. Where it is, it says once, few, many or a class for expanded clones.

CDR3 protein: CASSVYEQYF; CDR3 DNA: TGTGCCAGCAGCGTGTACGAGCAGTACTTC; J gene: TRBJ2-7; D gene: -; clone size: few; V gene: TRBV5-8
CDR3 protein: CASSYQGTGGYEQYF; CDR3 DNA: TGTGCCAGCAGTTATCAGGGGACAGGAGGCTACGAGCAGTACTTC; J gene: TRBJ2-7; D gene: TRBD1; clone size: -; V gene: TRBV6-2/TRBV6-3
CDR3 protein: CASSILAGGLFNEQFF; CDR3 DNA: TGTGCCAGCAGCATATTAGCGGGGGGGCTTTTCAATGAGCAGTTCTTC; J gene: TRBJ2-1; D gene: TRBD2; clone size: -; V gene: TRBV9
CDR3 protein: CASSEDRGGETQYF; CDR3 DNA: TGTGCCAGCAGTGAAGACAGGGGTGGGGAGACCCAGTACTTC; J gene: TRBJ2-5; D gene: TRBD1; clone size: -; V gene: TRBV2
CDR3 protein: CASSSSRGGYNEQFF; CDR3 DNA: TGTGCCAGCAGCTCCTCCCGCGGGGGCTACAATGAGCAGTTCTTC; J gene: TRBJ2-1; D gene: TRBD2; clone size: few; V gene: TRBV7-2
CDR3 protein: CSARDYSQGVYSPLHF; CDR3 DNA: TGCAGTGCTAGAGATTACTCACAGGGGGTGTATTCGCCCCTCCACTTT; J gene: TRBJ1-6; D gene: TRBD1; clone size: -; V gene: TRBV20-1
CDR3 protein: CASSSLGLAGEQFF; CDR3 DNA: TGTGCCAGCAGCTCCCTAGGACTAGCGGGTGAGCAGTTCTTC; J gene: TRBJ2-1; D gene: TRBD2; clone size: -; V gene: TRBV7-9
CDR3 protein: CASSYRAYGYTF; CDR3 DNA: TGTGCCAGCAGTTACAGGGCGTATGGCTACACCTTC; J gene: TRBJ1-2; D gene: -; clone size: -; V gene: TRBV12-3/TRBV12-4
CDR3 protein: CASSSPPVGELFF; CDR3 DNA: TGTGCCAGCAGCTCGCCCCCGGTCGGGGAGCTGTTTTTT; J gene: TRBJ2-2; D gene: -; clone size: -; V gene: TRBV7-2
CDR3 protein: CASSPYMGSSYNEQYF; CDR3 DNA: TGTGCCAGCAGCCCTTACATGGGGAGCTCCTACAATGAGCAGTACTTC; J gene: TRBJ2-5; D gene: -; clone size: -; V gene: TRBV6-5
CDR3 protein: CASSPPQGGNEQFF; CDR3 DNA: TGTGCCAGCTCACCACCTCAGGGGGGTAATGAGCAGTTCTTC; J gene: TRBJ2-1; D gene: -; clone size: -; V gene: TRBV18
CDR3 protein: CSARAGADTEAFF; CDR3 DNA: TGCAGTGCTAGAGCAGGGGCTGACACTGAAGCTTTCTTT; J gene: TRBJ1-1; D gene: -; clone size: -; V gene: TRBV20-1
CDR3 protein: CASSRGPTNTEAFF; CDR3 DNA: TGTGCCAGCAGTAGGGGACCGACGAACACTGAAGCTTTCTTT; J gene: TRBJ1-1; D gene: -; clone size: -; V gene: TRBV27
CDR3 protein: CATSDDGTAIDEQYF; CDR3 DNA: TGTGCCACCAGTGATGACGGGACAGCGATTGACGAGCAGTACTTC; J gene: TRBJ2-7; D gene: TRBD1; clone size: few; V gene: TRBV24-1
CDR3 protein: CSARKGQGNTEAFF; CDR3 DNA: TGCAGTGCTAGAAAAGGACAGGGGAACACTGAAGCTTTCTTT; J gene: TRBJ1-1; D gene: TRBD1; clone size: -; V gene: TRBV20-1
CDR3 protein: CASSKGLPARDTQYF; CDR3 DNA: TGTGCCAGCAGTAAGGGACTGCCTGCGAGGGATACGCAGTATTTT; J gene: TRBJ2-3; D gene: -; clone size: many; V gene: TRBV6-6
CDR3 protein: CASSKQGLKDYGCTF; CDR3 DNA: TGTGCCAGCAGTAAACAGGGGTTAAAGGACTATGGCTGCACCTTC; J gene: TRBJ1-2; D gene: TRBD1; clone size: once; V gene: TRBV6-6
CDR3 protein: CASSLANRLGEQYF; CDR3 DNA: TGTGCCAGCAGTTTAGCTAACAGATTGGGCGAGCAGTACTTC; J gene: TRBJ2-7; D gene: -; clone size: -; V gene: TRBV12-3/TRBV12-4
CDR3 protein: CASRTGVAEQYF; CDR3 DNA: TGTGCCAGCAGGACAGGGGTTGCCGAGCAGTACTTC; J gene: TRBJ2-7; D gene: TRBD1; clone size: -; V gene: TRBV27
CDR3 protein: CASSRGFKAGGSTDTQYF; CDR3 DNA: TGCGCCAGCAGCCGGGGATTCAAGGCGGGGGGGTCCACAGATACGCAGTATTTT; J gene: TRBJ2-3; D gene: TRBD2; clone size: -; V gene: TRBV4-3
CDR3 protein: CAIGRGDHEQYF; CDR3 DNA: TGTGCCATCGGGCGGGGGGACCACGAGCAGTACTTC; J gene: TRBJ2-7; D gene: TRBD2; clone size: few; V gene: TRBV10-3
CDR3 protein: CASKGSPGPYGYTF; CDR3 DNA: TGTGCCAGCAAGGGTTCTCCGGGCCCCTATGGCTACACCTTC; J gene: TRBJ1-2; D gene: -; clone size: -; V gene: TRBV2
CDR3 protein: CATGTSGVNEQFF; CDR3 DNA: TGTGCCACCGGGACTAGCGGGGTCAATGAGCAGTTCTTC; J gene: TRBJ2-1; D gene: TRBD2; clone size: few; V gene: TRBV10-3
CDR3 protein: CASSRGDRGSYNEQFF; CDR3 DNA: TGTGCCAGCAGCCGGGGGGACAGGGGCTCCTACAATGAGCAGTTCTTC; J gene: TRBJ2-1; D gene: TRBD1; clone size: -; V gene: TRBV4-2
CDR3 protein: CASSDSASGANVLTF; CDR3 DNA: TGTGCCAGCAGTGACTCGGCCTCTGGGGCCAACGTCCTGACTTTC; J gene: TRBJ2-6; D gene: -; clone size: once; V gene: TRBV6-4